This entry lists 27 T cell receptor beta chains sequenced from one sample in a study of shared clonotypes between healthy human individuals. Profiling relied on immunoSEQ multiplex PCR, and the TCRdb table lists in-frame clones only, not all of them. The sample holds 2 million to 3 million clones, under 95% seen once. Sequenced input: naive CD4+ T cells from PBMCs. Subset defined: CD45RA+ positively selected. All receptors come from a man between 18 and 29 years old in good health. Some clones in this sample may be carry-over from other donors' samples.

CDR3 DNA sequence: TGTGCCAGCAGCGCTCAGCGGGAGCAAGAGACCCAGTACTTC. Its translation: CASSAQREQETQYF. J is TRBJ2-5 and V is TRBV7-2; 8 bases agree with TRBD2. After removal of 5 bases from V and 2 bases from J, the junction contained 4 bases not matched to a gene. There are 14 residues in the CDR3. The V gene's germline CDR1 is SGHTA and CDR2 FQGNSA.

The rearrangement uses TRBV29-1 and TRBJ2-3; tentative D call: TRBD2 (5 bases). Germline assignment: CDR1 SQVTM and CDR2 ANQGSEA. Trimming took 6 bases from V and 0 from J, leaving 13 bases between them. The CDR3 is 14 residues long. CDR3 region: CSVRTTGSTDTQYF. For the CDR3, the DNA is TGCAGCGTCAGGACGACGGGGAGCACAGATACGCAGTATTTT.

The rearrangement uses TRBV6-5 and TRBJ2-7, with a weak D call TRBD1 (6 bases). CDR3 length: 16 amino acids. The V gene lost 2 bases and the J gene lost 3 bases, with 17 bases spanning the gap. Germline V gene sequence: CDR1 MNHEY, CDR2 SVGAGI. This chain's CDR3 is CASSYAFRDINYEQYF. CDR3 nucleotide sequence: TGTGCCAGCAGTTACGCATTTCGGGACATAAACTACGAGCAGTACTTC.

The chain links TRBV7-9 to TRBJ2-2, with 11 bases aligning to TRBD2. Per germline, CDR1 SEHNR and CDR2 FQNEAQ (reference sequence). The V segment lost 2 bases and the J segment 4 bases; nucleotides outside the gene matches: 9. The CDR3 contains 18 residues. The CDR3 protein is CASSLMTSGTRVTGELFF. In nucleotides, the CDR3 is TGTGCCAGCAGCTTAATGACTAGCGGGACGCGGGTCACCGGGGAGCTGTTTTTT.

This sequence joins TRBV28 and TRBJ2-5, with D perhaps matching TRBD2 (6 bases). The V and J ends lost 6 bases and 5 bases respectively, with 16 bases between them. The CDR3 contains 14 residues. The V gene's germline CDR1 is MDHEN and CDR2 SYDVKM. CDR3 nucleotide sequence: TGTGCCAGCAGCAAGGGACTGGCAGGGGAGACCCAGTACTTC. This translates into CASSKGLAGETQYF.

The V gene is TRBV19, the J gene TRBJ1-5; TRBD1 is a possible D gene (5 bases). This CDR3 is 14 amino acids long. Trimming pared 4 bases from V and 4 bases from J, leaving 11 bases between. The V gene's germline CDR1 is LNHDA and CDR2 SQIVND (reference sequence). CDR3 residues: CASSTYDRNQPQHF. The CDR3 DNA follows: TGTGCCAGTAGTACCTACGACAGAAATCAGCCCCAGCATTTT.

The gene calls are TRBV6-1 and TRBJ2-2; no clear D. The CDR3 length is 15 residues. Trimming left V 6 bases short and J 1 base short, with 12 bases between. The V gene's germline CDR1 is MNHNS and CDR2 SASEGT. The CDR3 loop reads CASRDGLLNTGELFF. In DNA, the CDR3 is TGTGCCAGCAGGGACGGCCTGCTGAACACCGGGGAGCTGTTTTTT.

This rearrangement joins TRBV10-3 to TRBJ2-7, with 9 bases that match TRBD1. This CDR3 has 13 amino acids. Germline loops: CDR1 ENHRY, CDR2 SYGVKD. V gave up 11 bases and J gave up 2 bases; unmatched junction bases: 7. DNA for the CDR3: TGTGCCGCCAGACAGGGGGATACCTACGAGCAGTACTTC. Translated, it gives CAARQGDTYEQYF.

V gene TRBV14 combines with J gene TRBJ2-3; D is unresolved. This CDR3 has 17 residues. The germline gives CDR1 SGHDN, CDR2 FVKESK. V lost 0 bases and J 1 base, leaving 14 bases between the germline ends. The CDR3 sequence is CASSQDRLAAGTDTQYF. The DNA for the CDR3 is TGTGCCAGCAGCCAAGATAGGCTGGCGGCTGGCACAGATACGCAGTATTTT.

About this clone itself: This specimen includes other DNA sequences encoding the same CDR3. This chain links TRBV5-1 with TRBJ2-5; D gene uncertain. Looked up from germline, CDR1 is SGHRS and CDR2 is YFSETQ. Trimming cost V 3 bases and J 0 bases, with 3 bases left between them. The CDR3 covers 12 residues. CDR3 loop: CASSSHQETQYF. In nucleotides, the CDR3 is TGCGCCAGCAGCTCGCACCAAGAGACCCAGTACTTC.

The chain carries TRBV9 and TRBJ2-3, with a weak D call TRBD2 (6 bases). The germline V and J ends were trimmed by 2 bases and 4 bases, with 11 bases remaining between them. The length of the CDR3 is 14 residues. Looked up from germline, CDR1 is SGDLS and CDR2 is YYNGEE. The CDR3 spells CASSVREYADTQYF. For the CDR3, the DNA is TGTGCCAGCAGCGTCCGGGAGTATGCAGATACGCAGTATTTT.

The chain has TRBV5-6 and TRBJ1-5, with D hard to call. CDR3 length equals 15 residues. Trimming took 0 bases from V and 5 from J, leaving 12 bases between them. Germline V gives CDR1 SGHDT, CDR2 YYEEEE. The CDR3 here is CASSLGPTRDQPQHF. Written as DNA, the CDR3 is TGTGCCAGCAGCTTGGGACCCACGCGGGATCAGCCCCAGCATTTT.

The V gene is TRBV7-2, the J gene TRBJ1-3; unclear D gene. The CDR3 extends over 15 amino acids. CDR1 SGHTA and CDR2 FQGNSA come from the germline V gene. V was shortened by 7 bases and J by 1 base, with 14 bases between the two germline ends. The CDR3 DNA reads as TGTGCCAGCACTCACCCGACGTTTTCTGGAAACACCATATATTTT. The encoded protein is CASTHPTFSGNTIYF. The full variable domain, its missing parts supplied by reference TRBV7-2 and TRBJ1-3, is GAGVSQSPSNKVTEKGKDVELRCDPISGHTALYWYRQSLGQGLEFLIYFQGNSAPDKSGLPSDRFSAERTGGSVSTLTIQRTQQEDSAVYLCASTHPTFSGNTIYFGEGSWLTVV.

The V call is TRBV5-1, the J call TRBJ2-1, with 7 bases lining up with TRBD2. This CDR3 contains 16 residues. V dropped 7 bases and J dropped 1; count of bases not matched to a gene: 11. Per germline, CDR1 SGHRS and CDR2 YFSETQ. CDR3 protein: CASLKAGSESYNEQFF. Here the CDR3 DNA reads TGCGCCAGCCTGAAAGCGGGGAGTGAGTCCTACAATGAGCAGTTCTTC.

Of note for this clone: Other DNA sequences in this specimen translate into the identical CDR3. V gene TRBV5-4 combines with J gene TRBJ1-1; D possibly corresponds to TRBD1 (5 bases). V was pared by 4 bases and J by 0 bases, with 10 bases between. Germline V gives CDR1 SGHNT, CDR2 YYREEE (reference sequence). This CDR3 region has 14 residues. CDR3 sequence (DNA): TGTGCCAGCAGCCTACGGGACTTGAACACTGAAGCTTTCTTT. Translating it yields CASSLRDLNTEAFF.

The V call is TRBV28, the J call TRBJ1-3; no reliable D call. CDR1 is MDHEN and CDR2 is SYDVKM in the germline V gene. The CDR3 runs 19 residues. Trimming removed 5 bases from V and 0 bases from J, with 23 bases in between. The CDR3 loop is CASSPSGAWASGSGNTIYF. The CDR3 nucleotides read TGTGCCAGCAGTCCCTCCGGCGCCTGGGCCTCGGGCTCTGGAAACACCATATATTTT.

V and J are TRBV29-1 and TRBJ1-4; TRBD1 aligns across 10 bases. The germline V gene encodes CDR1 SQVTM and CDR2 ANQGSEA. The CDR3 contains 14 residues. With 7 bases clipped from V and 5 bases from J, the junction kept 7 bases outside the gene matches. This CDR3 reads CSARDRGPNEKLFF. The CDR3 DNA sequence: TGCAGCGCCCGAGACAGGGGGCCCAATGAAAAACTGTTTTTT.

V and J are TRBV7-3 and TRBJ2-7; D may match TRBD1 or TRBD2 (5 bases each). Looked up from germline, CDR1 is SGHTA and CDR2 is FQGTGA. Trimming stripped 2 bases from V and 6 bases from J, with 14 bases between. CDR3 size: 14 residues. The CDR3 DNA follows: TGTGCCAGCAGCTTAGGGCTAGTCGGGGCCGAGCAGTACTTC. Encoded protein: CASSLGLVGAEQYF. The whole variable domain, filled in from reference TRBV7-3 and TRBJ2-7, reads GAGVSQTPSNKVTEKGKYVELRCDPISGHTALYWYRQSLGQGPEFLIYFQGTGAADDSGLPNDRFFAVRPEGSVSTLKIQRTERGDSAVYLCASSLGLVGAEQYFGPGTRLTVT.

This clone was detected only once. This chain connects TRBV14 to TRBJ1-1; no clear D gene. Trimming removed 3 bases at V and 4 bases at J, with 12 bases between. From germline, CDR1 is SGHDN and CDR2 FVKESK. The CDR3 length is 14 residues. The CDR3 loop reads CASSQDLFPTEAFF. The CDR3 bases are TGTGCCAGCAGCCAGGACCTATTCCCCACTGAAGCTTTCTTT.

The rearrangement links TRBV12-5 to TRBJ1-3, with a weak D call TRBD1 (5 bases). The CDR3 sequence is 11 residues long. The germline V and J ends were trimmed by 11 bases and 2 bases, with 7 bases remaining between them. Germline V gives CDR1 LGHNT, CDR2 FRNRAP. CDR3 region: CARRAGNTIYF. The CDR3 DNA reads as TGTGCTCGCAGGGCTGGAAACACCATATATTTT. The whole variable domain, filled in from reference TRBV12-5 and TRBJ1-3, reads DARVTQTPRHKVTEMGQEVTMRCQPILGHNTVFWYRQTMMQGLELLAYFRNRAPLDDSGMPKDRFSAEMPDATLATLKIQPSEPRDSAVYFCARRAGNTIYFGEGSWLTVV.

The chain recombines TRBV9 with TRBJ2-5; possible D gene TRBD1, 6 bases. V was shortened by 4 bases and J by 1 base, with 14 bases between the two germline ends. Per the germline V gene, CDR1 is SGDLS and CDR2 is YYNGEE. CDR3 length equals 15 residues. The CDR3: CASSPITGPQETQYF. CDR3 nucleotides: TGTGCCAGCAGCCCTATCACAGGGCCCCAAGAGACCCAGTACTTC.

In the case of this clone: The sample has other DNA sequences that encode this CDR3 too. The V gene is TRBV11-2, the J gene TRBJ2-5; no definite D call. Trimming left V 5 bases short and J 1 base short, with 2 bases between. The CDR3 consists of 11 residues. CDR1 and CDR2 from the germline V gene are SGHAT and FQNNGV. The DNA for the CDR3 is TGTGCCAGCAGCCTCCAAGAGACCCAGTACTTC. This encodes CASSLQETQYF.

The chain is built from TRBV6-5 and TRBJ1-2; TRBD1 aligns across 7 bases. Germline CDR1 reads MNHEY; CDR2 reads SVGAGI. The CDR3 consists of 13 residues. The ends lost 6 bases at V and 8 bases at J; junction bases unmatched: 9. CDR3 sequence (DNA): TGTGCCAGCAGCGAACAGGGGTTAGTGGGCTACACCTTC. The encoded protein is CASSEQGLVGYTF.

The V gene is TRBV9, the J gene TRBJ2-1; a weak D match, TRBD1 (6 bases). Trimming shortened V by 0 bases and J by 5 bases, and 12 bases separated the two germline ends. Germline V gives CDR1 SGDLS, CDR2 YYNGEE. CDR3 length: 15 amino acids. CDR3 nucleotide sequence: TGTGCCAGCAGCGTAGAAGCGAGGGGGAACAATGAGCAGTTCTTC. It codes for CASSVEARGNNEQFF.

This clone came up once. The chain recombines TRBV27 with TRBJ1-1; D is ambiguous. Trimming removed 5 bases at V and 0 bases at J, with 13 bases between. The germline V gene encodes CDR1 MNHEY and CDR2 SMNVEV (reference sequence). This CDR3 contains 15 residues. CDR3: CASSLQDGLNTEAFF. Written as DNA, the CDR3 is TGTGCCAGCAGTCTCCAGGACGGACTGAACACTGAAGCTTTCTTT.

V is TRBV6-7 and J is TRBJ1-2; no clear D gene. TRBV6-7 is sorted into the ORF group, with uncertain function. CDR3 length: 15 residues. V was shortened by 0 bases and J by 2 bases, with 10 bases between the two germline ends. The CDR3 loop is CASSYSPSANYGYTF. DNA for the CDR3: TGTGCCAGCAGTTACTCCCCCAGTGCCAACTATGGCTACACCTTC.

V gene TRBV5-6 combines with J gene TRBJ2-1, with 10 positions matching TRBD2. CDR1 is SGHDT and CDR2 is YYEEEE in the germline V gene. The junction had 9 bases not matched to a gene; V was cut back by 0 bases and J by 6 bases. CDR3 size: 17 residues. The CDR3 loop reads CASSLARSGRTRNEQFF. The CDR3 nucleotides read TGTGCCAGCAGCTTGGCCCGTAGCGGGAGGACGCGCAATGAGCAGTTCTTC. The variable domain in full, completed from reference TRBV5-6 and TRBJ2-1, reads DAGVTQSPTHLIKTRGQQVTLRCSPKSGHDTVSWYQQALGQGPQFIFQYYEEEERQRGNFPDRFSGHQFPNYSSELNVNALLLGDSALYLCASSLARSGRTRNEQFFGPGTRLTVL.